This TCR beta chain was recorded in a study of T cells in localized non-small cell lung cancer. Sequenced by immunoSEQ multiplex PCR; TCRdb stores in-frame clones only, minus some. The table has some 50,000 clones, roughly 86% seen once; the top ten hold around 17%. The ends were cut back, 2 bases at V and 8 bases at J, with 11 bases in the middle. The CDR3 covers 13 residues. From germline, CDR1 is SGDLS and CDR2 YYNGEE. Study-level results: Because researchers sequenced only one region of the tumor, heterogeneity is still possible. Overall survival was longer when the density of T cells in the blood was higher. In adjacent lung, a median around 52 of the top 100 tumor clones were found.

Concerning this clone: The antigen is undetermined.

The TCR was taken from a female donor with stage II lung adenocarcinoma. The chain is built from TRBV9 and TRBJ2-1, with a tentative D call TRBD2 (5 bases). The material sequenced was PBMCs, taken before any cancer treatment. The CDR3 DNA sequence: TGTGCCAGCAGCGTCTCGGGGTTCCATGAGCAGTTCTTC. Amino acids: CASSVSGFHEQFF.